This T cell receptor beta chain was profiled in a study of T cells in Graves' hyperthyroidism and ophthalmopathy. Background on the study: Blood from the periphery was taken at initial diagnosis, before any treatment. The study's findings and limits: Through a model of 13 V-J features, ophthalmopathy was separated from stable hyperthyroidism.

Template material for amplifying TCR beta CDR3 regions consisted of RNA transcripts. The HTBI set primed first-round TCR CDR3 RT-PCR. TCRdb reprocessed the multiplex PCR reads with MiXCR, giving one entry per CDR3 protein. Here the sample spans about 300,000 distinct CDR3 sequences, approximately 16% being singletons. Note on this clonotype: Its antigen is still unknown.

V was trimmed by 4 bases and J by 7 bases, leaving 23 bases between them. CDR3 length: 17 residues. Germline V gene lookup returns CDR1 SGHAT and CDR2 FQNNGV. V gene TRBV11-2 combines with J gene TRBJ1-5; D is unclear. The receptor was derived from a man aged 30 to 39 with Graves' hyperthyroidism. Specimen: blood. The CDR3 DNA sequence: TGTGCCAGCAGCTGTTTAAGGCGGGCCCCGCCTTCCCAGCCCCAGCATTTT. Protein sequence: CASSCLRRAPPSQPQHF.